This TCR beta chain was profiled in a study of cytomegalovirus exposure and HLA in healthy donors. Study conclusions and caveats: TCR sequences were mostly rare, though some public TCRs occurred in many donors. Some TCR beta chains (more than 150 of them) were listed as cytomegalovirus-associated.

About this clone: Antigen specificity is unknown.

This CDR3 contains 13 residues. Germline assignment: CDR1 MRHNA and CDR2 SNTAGT. The junction had 2 bases not matched to a gene; V was cut back by 5 bases and J by 4 bases. Generated by immunoSEQ multiplex PCR, the TCRdb table keeps only in-frame clones and is missing some. The table shows tens of thousands of clones, with around 90% occurring only once. The V gene is TRBV6-4, the J gene TRBJ2-7, with 10 bases identical to TRBD2. The sequence came from a man aged 25 to 45 in good health and CMV-seronegative. Sequenced sample: PBMCs. The CDR3 DNA reads as TGTGCCAGCAGTACTAGCGGGGAATACGAGCAGTACTTC. Encoded protein: CASSTSGEYEQYF.